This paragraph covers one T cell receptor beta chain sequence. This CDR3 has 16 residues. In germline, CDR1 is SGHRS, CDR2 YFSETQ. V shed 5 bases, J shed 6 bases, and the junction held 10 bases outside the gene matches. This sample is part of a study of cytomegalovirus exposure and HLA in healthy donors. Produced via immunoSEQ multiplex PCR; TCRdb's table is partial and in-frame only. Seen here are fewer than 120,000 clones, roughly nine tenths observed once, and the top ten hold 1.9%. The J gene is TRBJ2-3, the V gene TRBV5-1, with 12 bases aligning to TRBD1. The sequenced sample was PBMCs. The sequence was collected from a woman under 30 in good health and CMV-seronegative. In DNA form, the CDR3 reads TGCGCCAGCAGTTCCGGGACAGGGGGCACCCCGGATACGCAGTATTTT. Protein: CASSSGTGGTPDTQYF.